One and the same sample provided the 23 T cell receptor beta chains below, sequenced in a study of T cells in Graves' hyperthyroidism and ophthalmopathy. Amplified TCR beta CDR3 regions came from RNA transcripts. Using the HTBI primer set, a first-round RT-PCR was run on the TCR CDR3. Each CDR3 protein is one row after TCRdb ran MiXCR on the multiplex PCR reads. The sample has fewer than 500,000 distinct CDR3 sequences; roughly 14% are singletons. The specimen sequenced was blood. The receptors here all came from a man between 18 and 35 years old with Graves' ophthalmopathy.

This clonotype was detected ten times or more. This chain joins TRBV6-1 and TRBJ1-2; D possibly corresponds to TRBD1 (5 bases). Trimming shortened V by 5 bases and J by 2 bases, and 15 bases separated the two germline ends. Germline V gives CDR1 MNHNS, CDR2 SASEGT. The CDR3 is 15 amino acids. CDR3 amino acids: CASSYLRQRNYGYTF. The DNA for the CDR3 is TGTGCCAGCAGTTATCTCAGACAGAGAAACTATGGCTACACCTTC.

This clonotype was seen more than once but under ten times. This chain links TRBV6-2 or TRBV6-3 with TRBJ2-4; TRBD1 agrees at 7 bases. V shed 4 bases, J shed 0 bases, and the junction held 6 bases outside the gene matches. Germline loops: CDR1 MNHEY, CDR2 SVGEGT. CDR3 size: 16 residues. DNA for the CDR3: TGTGCCAGCAGTTCCCGACAGGGAATAGCCAAAAACATTCAGTACTTC. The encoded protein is CASSSRQGIAKNIQYF.

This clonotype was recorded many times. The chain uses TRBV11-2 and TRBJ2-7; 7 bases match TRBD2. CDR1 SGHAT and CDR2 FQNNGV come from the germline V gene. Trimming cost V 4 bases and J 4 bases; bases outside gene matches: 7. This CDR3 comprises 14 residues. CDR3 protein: CASSYRASGYEQYF. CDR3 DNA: TGTGCCAGCAGCTACCGTGCTAGCGGTTACGAGCAGTACTTC.

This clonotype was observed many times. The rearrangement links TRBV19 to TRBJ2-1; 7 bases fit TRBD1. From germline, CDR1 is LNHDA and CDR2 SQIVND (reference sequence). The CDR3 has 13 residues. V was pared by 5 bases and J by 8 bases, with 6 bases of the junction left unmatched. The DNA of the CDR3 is TGTGCCAGTAGTCCGGACAGGCAGGATGAGCAGTTCTTC. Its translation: CASSPDRQDEQFF.

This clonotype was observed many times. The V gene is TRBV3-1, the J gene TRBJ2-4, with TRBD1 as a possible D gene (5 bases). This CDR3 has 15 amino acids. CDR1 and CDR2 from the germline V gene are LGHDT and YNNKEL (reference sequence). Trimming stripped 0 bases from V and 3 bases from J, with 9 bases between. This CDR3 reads CASSQDRVGKNIQYF. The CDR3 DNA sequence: TGTGCCAGCAGCCAAGACAGGGTGGGCAAAAACATTCAGTACTTC.

The CDR3 bases are TGTGCCAGCAGCTTAGATCGGGAAGCGGGGGCCGGGGGCAATGAGCAGTTCTTC. This sequence encodes CASSLDREAGAGGNEQFF. V and J are TRBV11-3 and TRBJ2-1; 8 nucleotides line up with TRBD2. V dropped 0 bases and J dropped 6; count of bases not matched to a gene: 13. This CDR3 region has 18 residues. Germline assignment: CDR1 SGHNT and CDR2 YENEEA.

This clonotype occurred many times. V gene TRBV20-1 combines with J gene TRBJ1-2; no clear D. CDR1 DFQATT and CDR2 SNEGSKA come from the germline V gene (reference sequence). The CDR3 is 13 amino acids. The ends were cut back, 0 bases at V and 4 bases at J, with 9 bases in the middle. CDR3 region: CSARDYLRYGYTF. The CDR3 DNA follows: TGCAGTGCTAGAGATTACCTCCGCTATGGCTACACCTTC.

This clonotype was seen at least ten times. CDR3 amino acids: CASSPGDQPQHF. CDR3 coding DNA: TGTGCCAGCAGTCCCGGGGATCAGCCCCAGCATTTT. The J gene is TRBJ1-5, the V gene TRBV12-3 or TRBV12-4; D unresolved. The CDR3 extends over 12 amino acids. V was cut by 5 bases and J by 5 bases, with 7 bases left in between.

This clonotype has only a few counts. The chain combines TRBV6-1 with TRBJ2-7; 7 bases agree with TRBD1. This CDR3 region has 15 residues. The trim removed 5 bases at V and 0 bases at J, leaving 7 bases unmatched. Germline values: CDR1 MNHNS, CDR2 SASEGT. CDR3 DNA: TGTGCCAGCAGTAAGACCGGGACAGCCTCCTACGAGCAGTACTTC. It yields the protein CASSKTGTASYEQYF.

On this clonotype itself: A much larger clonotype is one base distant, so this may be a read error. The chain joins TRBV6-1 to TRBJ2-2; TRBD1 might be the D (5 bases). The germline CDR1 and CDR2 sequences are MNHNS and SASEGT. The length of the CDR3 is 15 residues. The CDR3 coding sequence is TGTGCCAGCAGAGAGACGTCAGGGAACACCTGGGAGCTGTTTTTT. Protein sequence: CASRETSGNTWELFF.

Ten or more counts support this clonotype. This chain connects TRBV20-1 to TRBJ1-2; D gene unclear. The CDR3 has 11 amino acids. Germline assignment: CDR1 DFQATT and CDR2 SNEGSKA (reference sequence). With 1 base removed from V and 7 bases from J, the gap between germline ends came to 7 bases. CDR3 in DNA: TGCAGTGCTAGAGCTCTACGTGGCTACACCTTC. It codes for CSARALRGYTF.

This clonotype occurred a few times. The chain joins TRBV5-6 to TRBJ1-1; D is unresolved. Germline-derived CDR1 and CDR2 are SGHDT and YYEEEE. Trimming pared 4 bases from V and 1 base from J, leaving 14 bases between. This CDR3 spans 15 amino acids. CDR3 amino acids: CASSLAGPWNTEAFF. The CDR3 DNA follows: TGTGCCAGCAGCCTCGCTGGGCCCTGGAACACTGAAGCTTTCTTT.

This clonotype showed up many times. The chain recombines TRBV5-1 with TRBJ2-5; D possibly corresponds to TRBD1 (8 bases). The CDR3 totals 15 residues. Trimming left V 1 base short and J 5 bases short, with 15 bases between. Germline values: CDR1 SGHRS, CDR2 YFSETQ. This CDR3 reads CASSLTGGDAETQYF. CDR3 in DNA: TGCGCCAGCAGCTTGACAGGGGGGGACGCCGAGACCCAGTACTTC.

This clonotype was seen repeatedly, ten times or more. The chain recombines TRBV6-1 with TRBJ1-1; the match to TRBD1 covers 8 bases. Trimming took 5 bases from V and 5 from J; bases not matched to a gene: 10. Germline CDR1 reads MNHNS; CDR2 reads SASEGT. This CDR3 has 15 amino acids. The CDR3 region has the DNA TGTGCCAGCAGTTATTCAGGGGGCGCAGGGACTGAAGCTTTCTTT. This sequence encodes CASSYSGGAGTEAFF.

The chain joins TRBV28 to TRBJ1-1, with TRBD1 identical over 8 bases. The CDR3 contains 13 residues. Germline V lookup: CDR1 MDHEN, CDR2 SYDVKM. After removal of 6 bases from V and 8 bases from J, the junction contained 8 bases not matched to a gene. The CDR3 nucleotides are TGTGCCAGCAGAAGGACAGGGTGGGAGGAAGCTTTCTTT. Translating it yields CASRRTGWEEAFF.

Here the CDR3 DNA reads TGCGCCACCACGACTAGCGGGGGCATACGCGGCACAGATACGCAGTATTTT. Amino acid sequence: CATTTSGGIRGTDTQYF. The chain couples TRBV5-1 to TRBJ2-3; the match to TRBD2 covers 12 bases. CDR1 and CDR2 (germline): SGHRS, YFSETQ. CDR3 length: 17 residues. V shed 9 bases, J shed 1 base, and the junction held 12 bases outside the gene matches. The variable domain in full, with the rest retrieved from reference TRBV5-1 and TRBJ2-3, is KAGVTQTPRYLIKTRGQQVTLSCSPISGHRSVSWYQQTPGQGLQFLFEYFSETQRNKGNFPGRFSGRQFSNSRSEMNVSTLELGDSALYLCATTTSGGIRGTDTQYFGPGTRLTVL.

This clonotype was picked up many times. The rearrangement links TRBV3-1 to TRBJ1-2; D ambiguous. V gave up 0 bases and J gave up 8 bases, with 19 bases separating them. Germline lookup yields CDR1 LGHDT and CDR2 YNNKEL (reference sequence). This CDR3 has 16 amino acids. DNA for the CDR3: TGTGCCAGCAGCCAAGATAGCTATTACGGACCATCCGGCTACACCTTC. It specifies CASSQDSYYGPSGYTF.

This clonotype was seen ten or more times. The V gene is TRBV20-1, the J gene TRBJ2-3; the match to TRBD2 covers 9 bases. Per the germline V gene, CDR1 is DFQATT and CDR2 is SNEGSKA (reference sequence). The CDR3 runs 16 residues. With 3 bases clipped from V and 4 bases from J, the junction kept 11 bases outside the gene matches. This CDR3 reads CSASKGLIAGADTQYF. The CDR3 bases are TGCAGTGCTAGTAAGGGCCTAATAGCGGGAGCAGATACGCAGTATTTT.

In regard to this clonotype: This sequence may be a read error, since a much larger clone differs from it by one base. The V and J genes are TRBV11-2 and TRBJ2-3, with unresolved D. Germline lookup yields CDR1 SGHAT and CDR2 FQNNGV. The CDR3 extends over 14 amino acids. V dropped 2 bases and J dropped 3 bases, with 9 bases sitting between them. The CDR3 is CASSLPYDTDTQYF. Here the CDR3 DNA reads TGTGCCAGCAGCTTACCTTACGATACAGATACGCAGTATTTT. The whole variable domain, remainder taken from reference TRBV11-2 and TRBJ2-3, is EAGVAQSPRYKIIEKRQSVAFWCNPISGHATLYWYQQILGQGPKLLIQFQNNGVVDDSQLPKDRFSAERLKGVDSTLKIQPAKLEDSAVYLCASSLPYDTDTQYFGPGTRLTVL.

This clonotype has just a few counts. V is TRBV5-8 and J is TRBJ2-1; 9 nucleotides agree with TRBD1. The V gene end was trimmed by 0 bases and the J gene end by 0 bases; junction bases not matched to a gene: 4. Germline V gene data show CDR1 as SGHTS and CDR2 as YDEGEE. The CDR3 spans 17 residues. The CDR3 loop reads CASSLAGTGSSYNEQFF. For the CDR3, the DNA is TGTGCCAGCAGCTTGGCTGGGACAGGGAGCTCCTACAATGAGCAGTTCTTC.

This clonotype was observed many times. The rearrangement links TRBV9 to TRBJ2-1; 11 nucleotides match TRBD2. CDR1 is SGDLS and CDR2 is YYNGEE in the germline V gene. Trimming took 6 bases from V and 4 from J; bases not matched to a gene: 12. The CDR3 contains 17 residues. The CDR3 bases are TGTGCCAGCACCCACGGGATAGCGGGGGGGGTATACAATGAGCAGTTCTTC. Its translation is CASTHGIAGGVYNEQFF.

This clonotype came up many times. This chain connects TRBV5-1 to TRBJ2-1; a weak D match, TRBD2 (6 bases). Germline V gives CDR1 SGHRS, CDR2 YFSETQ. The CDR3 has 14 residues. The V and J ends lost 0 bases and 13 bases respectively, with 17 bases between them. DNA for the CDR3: TGCGCCAGCAGCTTGGTTATGGCGCGGGGAGAACAGTTCTTC. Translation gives CASSLVMARGEQFF.

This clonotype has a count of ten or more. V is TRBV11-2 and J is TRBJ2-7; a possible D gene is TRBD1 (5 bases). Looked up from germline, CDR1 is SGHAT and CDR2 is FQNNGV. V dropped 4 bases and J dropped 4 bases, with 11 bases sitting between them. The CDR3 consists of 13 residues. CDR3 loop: CASSSGASYEQYF. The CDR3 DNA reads TGTGCCAGCAGCTCTGGGGCCAGTTACGAGCAGTACTTC.